Listed here are 2 T cell receptor beta chains from one sample, sequenced in a study of metastatic and nonmetastatic thyroid tumors. Every patient underwent thyroid surgery untreated. TCRdb recomputed clones from the PCR reads via MiXCR. Of roughly 17,000 clones in the sample, less than 25% were seen once. Input material: tumor tissue. All receptors derive from a male donor with papillary thyroid cancer or a benign thyroid nodule (not recorded which). Some clones in this sample may be carry-over from other donors' samples.

The chain links TRBV20-1 to TRBJ2-2; 7 bases fit TRBD2. The CDR3 covers 15 residues. With 5 bases clipped from V and 0 bases from J, the junction kept 6 bases outside the gene matches. Germline CDR1 reads DFQATT; CDR2 reads SNEGSKA (reference sequence). The CDR3 sequence: CSAGGEQTNTGELFF. The CDR3 bases are TGCAGTGCTGGGGGGGAACAGACGAACACCGGGGAGCTGTTTTTT.

Sample share makes this clone medium-sized. The CDR3 DNA sequence: TGTGCCAGCAGGGCCAGGAGCTCCTATAATTCACCCCTCCACTTT. It is translated as CASRARSSYNSPLHF. The rearrangement links TRBV2 to TRBJ1-6, with no clear D. CDR1 and CDR2 from the germline V gene are SNHLY and FYNNEI. The CDR3 runs to 15 residues. V was cut by 6 bases and J by 0 bases, with 9 bases left in between.